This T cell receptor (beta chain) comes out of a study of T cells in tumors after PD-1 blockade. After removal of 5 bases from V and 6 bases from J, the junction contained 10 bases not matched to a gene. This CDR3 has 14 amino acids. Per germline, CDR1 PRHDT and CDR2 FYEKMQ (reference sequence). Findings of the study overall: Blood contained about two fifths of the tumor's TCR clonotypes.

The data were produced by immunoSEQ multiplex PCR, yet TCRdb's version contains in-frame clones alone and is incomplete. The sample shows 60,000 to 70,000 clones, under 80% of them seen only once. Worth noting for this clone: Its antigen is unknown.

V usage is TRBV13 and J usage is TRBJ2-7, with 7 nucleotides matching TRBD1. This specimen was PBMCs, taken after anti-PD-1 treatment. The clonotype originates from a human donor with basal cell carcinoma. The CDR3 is CASSREQGRLEQYF. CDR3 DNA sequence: TGTGCCAGCAGCCGAGAACAGGGGCGGCTCGAGCAGTACTTC.